This T cell receptor (beta chain) was retrieved from a study of T cell responses to AZD1222 COVID-19 vaccine. Sequencing was performed with immunoSEQ multiplex PCR; in TCRdb, only in-frame clones are kept and a portion is missing. The data contain 150,000 to 180,000 clones, 87% of them singletons. CDR3 length: 15 amino acids. Trimming took 5 bases from V and 3 from J, leaving 15 bases between them. The germline gives CDR1 MNHEY, CDR2 SMNVEV (reference sequence). This clone occurred a few times. Its antigen is undetermined. General study findings and limits: Unmutated variant regions are reportedly the target of nearly half of TCRs that are spike-specific.

The rearrangement links TRBV27 to TRBJ2-3; D might be TRBD2 (6 bases). This TCR was recovered from an adult who received the AZD1222 COVID-19 vaccine. Sample: peripheral blood, taken 28 days after the second AZD1222 dose. CDR3 coding DNA: TGTGCCAGCAGTGCTCGAATAGGGACTACAGATACGCAGTATTTT. Amino acids: CASSARIGTTDTQYF.